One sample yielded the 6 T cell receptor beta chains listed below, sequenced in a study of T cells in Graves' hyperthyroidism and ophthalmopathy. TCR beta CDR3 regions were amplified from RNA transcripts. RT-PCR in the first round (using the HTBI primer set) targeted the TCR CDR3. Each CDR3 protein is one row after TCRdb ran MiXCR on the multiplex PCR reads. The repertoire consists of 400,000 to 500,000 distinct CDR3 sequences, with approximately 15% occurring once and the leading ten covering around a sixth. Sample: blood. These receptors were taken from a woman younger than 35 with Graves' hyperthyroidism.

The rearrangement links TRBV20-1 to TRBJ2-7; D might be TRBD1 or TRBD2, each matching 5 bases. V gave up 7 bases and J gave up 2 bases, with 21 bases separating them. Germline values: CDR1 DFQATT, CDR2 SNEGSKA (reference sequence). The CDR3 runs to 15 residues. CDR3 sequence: CSVGQDTAGPYEQYV. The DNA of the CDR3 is TGCAGTGTTGGCCAGGACACCGCGGGCCCCTACGAGCAGTACGTC.

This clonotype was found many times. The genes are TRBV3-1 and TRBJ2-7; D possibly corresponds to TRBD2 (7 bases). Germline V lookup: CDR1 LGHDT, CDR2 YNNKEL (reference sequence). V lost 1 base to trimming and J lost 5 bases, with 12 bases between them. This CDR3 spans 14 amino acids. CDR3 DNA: TGTGCCAGCAGCCAAGTCCGGGGGGCCGACGAGCAGTACTTC. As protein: CASSQVRGADEQYF.

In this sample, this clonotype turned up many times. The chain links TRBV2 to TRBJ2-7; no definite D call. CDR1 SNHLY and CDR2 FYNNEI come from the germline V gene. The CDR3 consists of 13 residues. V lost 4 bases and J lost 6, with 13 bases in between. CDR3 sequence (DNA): TGTGCCAGCAGTGTGACCCGTGACCTCGAGCAGTACGTC. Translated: CASSVTRDLEQYV.

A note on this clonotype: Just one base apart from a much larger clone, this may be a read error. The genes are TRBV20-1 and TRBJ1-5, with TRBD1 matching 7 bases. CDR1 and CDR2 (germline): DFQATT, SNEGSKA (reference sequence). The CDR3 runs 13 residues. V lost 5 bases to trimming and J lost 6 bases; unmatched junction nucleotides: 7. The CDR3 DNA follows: TGCAGTGCTTTCGACAGGGCTAGTCAGCCCCAGCATTTT. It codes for CSAFDRASQPQHF.

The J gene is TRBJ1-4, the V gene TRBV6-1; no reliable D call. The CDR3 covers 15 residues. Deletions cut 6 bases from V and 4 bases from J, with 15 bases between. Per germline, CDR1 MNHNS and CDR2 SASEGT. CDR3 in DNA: TGTGCCAGCAGCGTAGGTCCAACAGTTAATGAAAAACTGTTTTTT. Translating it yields CASSVGPTVNEKLFF.

The CDR3 coding sequence is TGTGCCAGTAGTATGTACTCTGGGGCCAACGTCCTGACTTTC. Translated, it gives CASSMYSGANVLTF. The chain carries TRBV19 and TRBJ2-6; D is unresolved. The CDR3 is 14 residues long. Deletions cut 3 bases from V and 0 bases from J, with 3 bases between. From germline, CDR1 is LNHDA and CDR2 SQIVND (reference sequence).